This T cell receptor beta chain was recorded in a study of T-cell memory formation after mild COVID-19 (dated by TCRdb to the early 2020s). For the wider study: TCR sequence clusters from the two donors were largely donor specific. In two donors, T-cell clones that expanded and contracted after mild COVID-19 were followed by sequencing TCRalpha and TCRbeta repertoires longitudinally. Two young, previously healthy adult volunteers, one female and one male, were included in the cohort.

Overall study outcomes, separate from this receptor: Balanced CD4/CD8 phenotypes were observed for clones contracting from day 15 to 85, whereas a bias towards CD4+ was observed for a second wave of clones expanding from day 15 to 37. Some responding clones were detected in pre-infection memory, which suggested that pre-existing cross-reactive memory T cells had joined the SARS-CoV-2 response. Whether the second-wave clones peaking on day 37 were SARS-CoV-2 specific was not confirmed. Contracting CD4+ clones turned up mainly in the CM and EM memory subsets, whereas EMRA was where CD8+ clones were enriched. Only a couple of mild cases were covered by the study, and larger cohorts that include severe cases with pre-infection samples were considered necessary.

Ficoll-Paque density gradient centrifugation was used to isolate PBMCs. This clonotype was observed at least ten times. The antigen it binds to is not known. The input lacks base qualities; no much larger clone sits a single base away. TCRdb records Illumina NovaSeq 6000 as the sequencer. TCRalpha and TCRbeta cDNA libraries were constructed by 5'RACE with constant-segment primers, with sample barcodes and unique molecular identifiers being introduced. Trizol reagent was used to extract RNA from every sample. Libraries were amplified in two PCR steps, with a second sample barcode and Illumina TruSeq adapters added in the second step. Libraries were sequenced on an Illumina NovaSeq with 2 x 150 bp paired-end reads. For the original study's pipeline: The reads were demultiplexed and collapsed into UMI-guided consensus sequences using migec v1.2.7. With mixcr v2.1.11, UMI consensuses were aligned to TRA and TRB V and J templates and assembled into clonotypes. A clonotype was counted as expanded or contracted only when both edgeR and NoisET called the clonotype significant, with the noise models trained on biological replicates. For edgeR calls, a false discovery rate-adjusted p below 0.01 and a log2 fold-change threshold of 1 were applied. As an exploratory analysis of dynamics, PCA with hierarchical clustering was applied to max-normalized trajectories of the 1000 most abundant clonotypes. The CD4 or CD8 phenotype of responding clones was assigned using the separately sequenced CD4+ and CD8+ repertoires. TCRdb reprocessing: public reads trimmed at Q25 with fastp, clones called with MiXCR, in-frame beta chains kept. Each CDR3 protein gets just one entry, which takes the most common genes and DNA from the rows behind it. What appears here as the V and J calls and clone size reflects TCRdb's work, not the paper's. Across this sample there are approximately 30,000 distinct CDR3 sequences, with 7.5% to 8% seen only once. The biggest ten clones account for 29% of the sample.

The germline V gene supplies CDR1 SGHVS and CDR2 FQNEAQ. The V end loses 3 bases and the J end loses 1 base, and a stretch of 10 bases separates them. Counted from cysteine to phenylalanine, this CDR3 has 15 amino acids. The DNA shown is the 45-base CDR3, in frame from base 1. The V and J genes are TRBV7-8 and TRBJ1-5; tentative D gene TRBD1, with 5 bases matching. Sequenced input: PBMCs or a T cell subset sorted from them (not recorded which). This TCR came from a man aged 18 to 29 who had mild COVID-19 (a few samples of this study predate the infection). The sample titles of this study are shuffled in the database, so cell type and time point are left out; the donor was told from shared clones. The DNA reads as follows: TGTGCCAGCAGCTTGTGGGGGGACAGCAATCAGCCCCAGCATTTT. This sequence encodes CASSLWGDSNQPQHF.